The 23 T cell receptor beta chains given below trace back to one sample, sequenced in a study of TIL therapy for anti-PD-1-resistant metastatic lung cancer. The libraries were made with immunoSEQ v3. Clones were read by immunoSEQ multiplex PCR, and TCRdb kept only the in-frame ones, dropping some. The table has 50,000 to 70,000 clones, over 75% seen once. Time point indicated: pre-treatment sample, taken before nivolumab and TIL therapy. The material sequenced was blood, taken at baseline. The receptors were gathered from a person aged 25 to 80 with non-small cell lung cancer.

CDR3 loop: CSVAAGGPYEQYF. CDR3 sequence (DNA): TGCAGCGTTGCGGCGGGAGGTCCCTACGAGCAGTACTTC. This sequence joins TRBV29-1 and TRBJ2-7; 8 bases match TRBD2. CDR1 and CDR2 (germline): SQVTM, ANQGSEA. Unmatched junction bases numbered 4, after V lost 4 bases and J lost 2 bases. The CDR3 has 13 residues.

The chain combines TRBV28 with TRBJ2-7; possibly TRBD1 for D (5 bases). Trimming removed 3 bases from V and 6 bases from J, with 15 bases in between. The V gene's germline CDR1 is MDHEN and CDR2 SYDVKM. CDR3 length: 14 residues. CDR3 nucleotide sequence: TGTGCCAGCAGTTTGGCAGGGCTGACGGTCGAGCAGTACTTC. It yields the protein CASSLAGLTVEQYF.

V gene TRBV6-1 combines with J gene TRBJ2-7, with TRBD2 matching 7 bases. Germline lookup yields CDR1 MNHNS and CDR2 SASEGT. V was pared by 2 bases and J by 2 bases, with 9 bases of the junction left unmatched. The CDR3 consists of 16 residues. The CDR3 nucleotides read TGTGCCAGCAGTGAACGGTGGGAGGGTCTCCCCTACGAGCAGTACTTC. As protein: CASSERWEGLPYEQYF.

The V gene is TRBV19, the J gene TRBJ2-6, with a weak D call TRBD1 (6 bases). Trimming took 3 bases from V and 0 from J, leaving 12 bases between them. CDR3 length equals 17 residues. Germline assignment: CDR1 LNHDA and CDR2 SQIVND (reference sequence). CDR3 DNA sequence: TGTGCCAGTAGTATTGGGACACCCCCCTCTGGGGCCAACGTCCTGACTTTC. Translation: CASSIGTPPSGANVLTF.

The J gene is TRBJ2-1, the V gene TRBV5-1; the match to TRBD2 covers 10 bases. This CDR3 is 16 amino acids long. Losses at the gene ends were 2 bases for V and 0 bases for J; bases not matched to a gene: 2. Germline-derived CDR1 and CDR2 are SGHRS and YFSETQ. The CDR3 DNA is TGCGCCAGCAGCTTCAGCGGGAGGGGCTCCTACAATGAGCAGTTCTTC. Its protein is CASSFSGRGSYNEQFF.

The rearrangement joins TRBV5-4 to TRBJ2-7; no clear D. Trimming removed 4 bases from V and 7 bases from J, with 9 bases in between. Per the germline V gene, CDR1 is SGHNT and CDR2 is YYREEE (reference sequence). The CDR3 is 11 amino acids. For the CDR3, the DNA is TGTGCCAGCAGCAGTTCTAGGGAGCAGTACTTC. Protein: CASSSSREQYF.

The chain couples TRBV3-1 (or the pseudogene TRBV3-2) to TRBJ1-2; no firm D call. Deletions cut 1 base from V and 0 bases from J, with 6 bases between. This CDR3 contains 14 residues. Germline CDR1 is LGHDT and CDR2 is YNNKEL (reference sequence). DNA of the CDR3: TGTGCCAGCAGCCAAGTGGGGTCTAACTATGGCTACACCTTC. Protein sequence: CASSQVGSNYGYTF.

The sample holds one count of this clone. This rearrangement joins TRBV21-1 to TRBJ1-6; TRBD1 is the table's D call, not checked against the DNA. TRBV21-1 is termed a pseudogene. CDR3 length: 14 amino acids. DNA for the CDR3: TGTGCCAGCAGCACACAACAGGGGACTTCACCCCTCCACTTT. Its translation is CASSTQQGTSPLHF.

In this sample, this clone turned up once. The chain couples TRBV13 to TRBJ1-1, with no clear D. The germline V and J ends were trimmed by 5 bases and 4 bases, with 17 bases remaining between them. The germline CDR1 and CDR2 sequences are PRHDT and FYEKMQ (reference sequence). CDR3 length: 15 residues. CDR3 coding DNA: TGTGCCAGCAGCAGAAAGCCCGTTAGGGTCACTGAAGCTTTCTTT. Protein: CASSRKPVRVTEAFF.

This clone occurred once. DNA for the CDR3: TGTGCCAGCAGCTTAGTGCCCAAGGCATCTGAGCAGTTCTTC. It yields the protein CASSLVPKASEQFF. V is TRBV7-9 and J is TRBJ2-1; D gene unclear. The CDR3 consists of 14 residues. Germline CDR1 SEHNR, CDR2 FQNEAQ (reference sequence). Trimming shortened V by 1 base and J by 9 bases, and 13 bases separated the two germline ends.

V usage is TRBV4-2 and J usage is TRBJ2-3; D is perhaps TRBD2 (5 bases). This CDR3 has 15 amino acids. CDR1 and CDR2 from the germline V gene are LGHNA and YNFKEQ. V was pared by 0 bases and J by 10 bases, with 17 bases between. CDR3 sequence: CASSQDETTSLSQYF. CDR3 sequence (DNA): TGTGCCAGCAGCCAAGATGAGACTACTAGTCTATCGCAGTATTTT.

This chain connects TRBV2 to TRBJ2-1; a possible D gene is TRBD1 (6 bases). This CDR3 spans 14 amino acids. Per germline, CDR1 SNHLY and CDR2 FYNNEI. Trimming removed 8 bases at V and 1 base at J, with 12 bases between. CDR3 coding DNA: TGTGCCAGCTTGCAACAGGGATCCTACAATGAGCAGTTCTTC. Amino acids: CASLQQGSYNEQFF.

Here the CDR3 DNA reads TGTGCCAGCAGCTTAGCCCAGACGGGACTTGGGAGATTCAGTTTCAATGAGCAGTTCTTC. Its protein product is CASSLAQTGLGRFSFNEQFF. The gene calls are TRBV7-2 and TRBJ2-1; possibly TRBD2 for D (6 bases). V shed 0 bases and J shed 6 bases, with 27 bases lying between them. This CDR3 has 20 residues. The germline CDR1 and CDR2 sequences are SGHTA and FQGNSA.

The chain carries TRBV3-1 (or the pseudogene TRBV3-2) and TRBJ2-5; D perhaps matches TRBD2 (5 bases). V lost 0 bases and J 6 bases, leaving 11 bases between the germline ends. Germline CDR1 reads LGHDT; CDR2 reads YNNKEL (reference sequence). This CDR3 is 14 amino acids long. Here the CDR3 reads CASSQEGLAQTQYF. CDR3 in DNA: TGTGCCAGCAGCCAAGAAGGGCTAGCTCAGACCCAGTACTTC.

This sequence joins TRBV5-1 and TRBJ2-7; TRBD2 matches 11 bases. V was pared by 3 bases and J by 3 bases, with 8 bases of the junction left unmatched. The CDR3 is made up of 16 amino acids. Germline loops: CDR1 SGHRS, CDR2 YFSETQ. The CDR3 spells CASSSQTSGKVYEQYF. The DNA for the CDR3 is TGCGCCAGCAGCTCGCAGACTAGCGGGAAAGTCTACGAGCAGTACTTC.

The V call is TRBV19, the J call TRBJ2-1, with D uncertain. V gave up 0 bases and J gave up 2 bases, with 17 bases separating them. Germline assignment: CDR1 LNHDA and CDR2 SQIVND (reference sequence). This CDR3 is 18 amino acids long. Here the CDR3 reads CASSIEAPALVTYNEQFF. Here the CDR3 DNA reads TGTGCCAGTAGTATAGAAGCCCCCGCGCTAGTAACCTACAATGAGCAGTTCTTC.

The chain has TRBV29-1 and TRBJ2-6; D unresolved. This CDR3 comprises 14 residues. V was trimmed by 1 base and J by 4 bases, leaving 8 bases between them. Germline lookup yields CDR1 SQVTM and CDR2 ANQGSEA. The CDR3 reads CSVEVGSGANVLTF. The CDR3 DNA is TGCAGCGTTGAAGTGGGCTCCGGGGCCAACGTCCTGACTTTC.

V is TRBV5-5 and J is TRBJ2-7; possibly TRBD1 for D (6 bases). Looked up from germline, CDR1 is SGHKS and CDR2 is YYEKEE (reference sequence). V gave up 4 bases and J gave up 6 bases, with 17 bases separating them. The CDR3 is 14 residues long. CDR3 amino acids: CASSVDSGVGEQYF. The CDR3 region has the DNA TGTGCCAGCAGCGTGGACAGTGGGGTGGGCGAGCAGTACTTC. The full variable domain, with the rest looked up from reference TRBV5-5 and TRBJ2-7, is DAGVTQSPTHLIKTRGQQVTLRCSPISGHKSVSWYQQVLGQGPQFIFQYYEKEERGRGNFPDRFSARQFPNYSSELNVNALLLGDSALYLCASSVDSGVGEQYFGPGTRLTVT.

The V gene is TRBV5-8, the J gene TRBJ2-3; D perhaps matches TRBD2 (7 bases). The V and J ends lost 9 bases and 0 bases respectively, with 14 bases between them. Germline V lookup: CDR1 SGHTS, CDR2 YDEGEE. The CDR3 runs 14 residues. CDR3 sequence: CANGGGASTDTQYF. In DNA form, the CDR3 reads TGTGCCAATGGGGGGGGCGCTAGCACAGATACGCAGTATTTT. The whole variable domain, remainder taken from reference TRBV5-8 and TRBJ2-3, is EAGVTQSPTHLIKTRGQQATLRCSPISGHTSVYWYQQALGLGLQFLLWYDEGEERNRGNFPPRFSGRQFPNYSSELNVNALELEDSALYLCANGGGASTDTQYFGPGTRLTVL.

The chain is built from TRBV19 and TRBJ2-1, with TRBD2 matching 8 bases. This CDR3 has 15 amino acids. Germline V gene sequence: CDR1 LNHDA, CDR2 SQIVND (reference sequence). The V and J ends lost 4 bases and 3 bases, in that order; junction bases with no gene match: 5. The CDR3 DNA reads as TGTGCCAGTAGTACTACTAGCGGCTACTACAATGAGCAGTTCTTC. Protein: CASSTTSGYYNEQFF.

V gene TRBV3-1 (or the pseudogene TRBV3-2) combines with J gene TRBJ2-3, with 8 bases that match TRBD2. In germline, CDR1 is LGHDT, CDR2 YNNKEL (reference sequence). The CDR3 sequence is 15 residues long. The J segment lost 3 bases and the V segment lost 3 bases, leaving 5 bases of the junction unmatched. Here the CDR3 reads CASSHYGRVTDTQYF. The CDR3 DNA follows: TGTGCCAGCAGCCATTACGGGAGGGTGACAGATACGCAGTATTTT.

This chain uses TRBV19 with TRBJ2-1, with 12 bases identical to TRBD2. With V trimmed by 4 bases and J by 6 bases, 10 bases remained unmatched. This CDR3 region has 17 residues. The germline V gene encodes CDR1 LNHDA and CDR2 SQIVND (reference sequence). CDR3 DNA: TGTGCCAGTAGTAGGGTCGGTACTAGCGGGGGGACCAATGAGCAGTTCTTC. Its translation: CASSRVGTSGGTNEQFF.

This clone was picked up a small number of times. In DNA, the CDR3 is TGTGCCAGTAGTATTTGGACTAACACTGAAGCTTTCTTT. As protein: CASSIWTNTEAFF. This rearrangement joins TRBV19 to TRBJ1-1; D ambiguous. V dropped 3 bases and J dropped 2 bases, with 7 bases sitting between them. The CDR3 runs 13 residues. From germline, CDR1 is LNHDA and CDR2 SQIVND (reference sequence).